Following are 5 T cell receptor beta chains from one sample sequenced in a study of identical twins. TCRdb independently ran MiXCR on the 5' RACE reads; one entry per CDR3 protein. Of 250,000 or so distinct CDR3 sequences listed, approximately 8.6% are singletons. These data were also filed under a second study, of yellow fever vaccine responses in identical twins.

Source material: CD8+ T cells sorted from blood. The receptors were sampled from a woman between 18 and 29 years old in good health.

CDR3 DNA sequence: TGTGCCAGCAGTTTATCGATGCTAGCGGCCCCAGGTGAGCAGTTCTTC. This gives the protein CASSLSMLAAPGEQFF. J is TRBJ2-1 and V is TRBV27, with TRBD2 identical over 7 bases. The CDR3 runs to 16 residues. Germline V gene data show CDR1 as MNHEY and CDR2 as SMNVEV (reference sequence). With 0 bases clipped from V and 9 bases from J, the junction kept 11 bases outside the gene matches.

This clonotype was observed at least ten times. The rearrangement joins TRBV7-3 to TRBJ2-3; D ambiguous. Germline CDR1 reads SGHTA; CDR2 reads FQGTGA. V lost 1 base and J 4 bases, leaving 9 bases between the germline ends. CDR3 length: 14 residues. CDR3 bases: TGTGCCAGCAGCTTAAGGTTAAGCGCAGATACGCAGTATTTT. It codes for CASSLRLSADTQYF.

The sample holds a few counts of this clonotype. This rearrangement joins TRBV27 to TRBJ2-7, with D perhaps matching TRBD1 (6 bases). From germline, CDR1 is MNHEY and CDR2 SMNVEV (reference sequence). Between the trimmed V and J ends, which lost 4 bases and 0 bases, there was a span of 10 bases. The CDR3 runs 14 residues. Here the CDR3 reads CASSSTGYSYEQYF. The CDR3 region has the DNA TGTGCCAGCAGTTCAACAGGGTACTCCTACGAGCAGTACTTC.

V usage is TRBV27 and J usage is TRBJ2-7, with TRBD2 identical over 13 bases. The CDR3 extends over 15 amino acids. In germline, CDR1 is MNHEY, CDR2 SMNVEV (reference sequence). With 5 bases clipped from V and 7 bases from J, the junction kept 8 bases outside the gene matches. The CDR3 reads CASSITSGRAGEQYF. The CDR3 DNA reads as TGTGCCAGCAGTATAACTAGCGGGAGGGCTGGGGAGCAGTACTTC.

This clonotype occurred a few times. The V gene is TRBV5-6, the J gene TRBJ2-1, with 10 bases that match TRBD2. Trimming took 3 bases from V and 5 from J; bases not matched to a gene: 5. The CDR3 is 15 amino acids. The germline V gene encodes CDR1 SGHDT and CDR2 YYEEEE. The CDR3 DNA is TGTGCCAGCAGCTCTACTAGCGGGAACAACAATGAGCAGTTCTTC. Translation: CASSSTSGNNNEQFF. Supplemented by reference TRBV5-6 and TRBJ2-1, the full variable domain reads DAGVTQSPTHLIKTRGQQVTLRCSPKSGHDTVSWYQQALGQGPQFIFQYYEEEERQRGNFPDRFSGHQFPNYSSELNVNALLLGDSALYLCASSSTSGNNNEQFFGPGTRLTVL.